The rows below give T cell receptor beta chains drawn from one sample of a study of T and B cells in COVID-19 patients. TCRdb used MiXCR to reprocess the multiplex PCR reads, holding one entry per CDR3 protein. The sample records approximately 18,000 distinct CDR3 sequences, approximately 30% being singletons. Sequencing was carried out using blood. All receptors come from a human donor who had recovered from COVID-19. Each CDR3 is given without its conserved first and last residue.

v_gene: TRBV24-1
CDR3aa: ATSDPAAGPQETQY

v_gene: TRBV6-1
CDR3aa: ASTERAGNYGYT

v_gene: TRBV12-3/TRBV12-4
CDR3aa: ASSLTGLNQPQH

v_gene: TRBV5-4
CDR3aa: ASSSLDIQETQY

v_gene: TRBV10-2
CDR3aa: ASSEVVFRNYGYT

v_gene: TRBV28
CDR3aa: VSSPMFNEQY

v_gene: TRBV18
CDR3aa: ASSPRGARDQPQH

v_gene: TRBV10-3
CDR3aa: AISDPYRGGYT

v_gene: TRBV10-3
CDR3aa: ATEAGVGENLF

v_gene: TRBV6-2/TRBV6-3
CDR3aa: ASSYSNPQGLEKLF

v_gene: TRBV12-3/TRBV12-4
CDR3aa: ASSRRDRGSPLH

v_gene: TRBV28
CDR3aa: ASRTGWSYGYT